This TCR beta chain was captured by sequencing in a study of cytomegalovirus exposure and HLA in healthy donors. With 60 Vbeta and 13 Jbeta primers, the PCR was carried out. The protocol was immunoSEQ multiplex PCR, while the TCRdb copy is restricted to in-frame clones and leaves out a portion. The sample shows about 98,000 clones, under 75% of them seen only once. J gave up 12 bases and V 5 bases, and 6 bases lay outside the gene matches. The CDR3 is 11 residues long. Germline CDR1 reads DFQATT; CDR2 reads SNEGSKA (reference sequence). The chain joins TRBV20-1 to TRBJ2-1; 8 nucleotides align to TRBD2. The clonotype comes from a female donor in good health and CMV-seronegative. Sequencing was performed on PBMCs. CDR3 sequence reads: CSADSGAGQFF. In nucleotides, the CDR3 is TGCAGTGCTGATAGCGGGGCGGGGCAGTTCTTC.